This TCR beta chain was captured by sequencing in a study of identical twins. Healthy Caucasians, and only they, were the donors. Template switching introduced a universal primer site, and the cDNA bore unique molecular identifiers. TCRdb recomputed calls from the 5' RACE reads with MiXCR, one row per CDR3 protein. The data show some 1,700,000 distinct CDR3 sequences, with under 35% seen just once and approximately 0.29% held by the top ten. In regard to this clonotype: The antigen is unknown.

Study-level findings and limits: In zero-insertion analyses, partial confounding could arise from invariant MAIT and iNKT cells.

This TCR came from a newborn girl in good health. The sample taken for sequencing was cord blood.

CDR3 DNA sequence: TGTGCCAGCAGCTTGGACCTTCTCGGTGGAAACACCATATATTTT. Translation: CASSLDLLGGNTIYF. V gene TRBV5-4 combines with J gene TRBJ1-3; D is undetermined. The CDR3 has 15 amino acids. CDR1 and CDR2 from the germline V gene are SGHNT and YYREEE (reference sequence). The V end lost 0 bases, the J end lost 3 bases, and 10 bases lay between the germline ends.